The TCR beta chain described here comes from a study of CD8 T cells in ankylosing spondylitis (dated by TCRdb to the late 2010s). Concerning the study at large: T cell receptor beta repertoires were profiled in healthy donors and ankylosing spondylitis patients so that disease-linked TCR variants could be found. The whole study cohort included 108 healthy donors and about two dozen ankylosing spondylitis patients. Peripheral blood samples were taken, and synovial fluid was additionally collected from ankylosing spondylitis patients. On the study overall, not on this receptor specifically: A TCR beta motif made up of under ten highly homologous amino acid variants appeared to be characteristic of blood from ankylosing spondylitis patients. Some of the motif variants had been reported before in the synovial fluid and blood of reactive arthritis patients, a finding that suggests common disease-initiation mechanisms. The disease-linked clones were reported as significantly enriched in matched synovial fluid samples from ankylosing spondylitis patients. In peripheral blood, the disease-linked clones were found at relatively low frequencies and had a CD8+ phenotype.

This clonotype has at least ten counts. Its antigen specificity is not known. Nothing much larger sits one base from this clone, and base qualities are not available. Reads for this sample came from an Illumina HiSeq 2500. TCR beta libraries were prepared by quantitative 5'-RACE with molecular barcodes. Regarding the original processing steps: Disease-linked TCR variants were identified with a new computational method built on a probabilistic model of VDJ rearrangement. TCRdb trimmed public reads at Q25 via fastp, called clones via MiXCR and kept in-frame beta chains. Merged by CDR3 protein, the rows form single entries marked with the most common genes and DNA. TCRdb's processing, not the study's, gives the V and J calls here. For this sample there are just under 350,000 distinct CDR3 sequences; under 15% appear just once. Approximately 1.1% of the sample goes to the ten largest clones. The junction shows trimming of 2 bases on V and 2 bases on J, plus 13 bases between the germline ends. Based on the germline V gene (reference sequence), the CDR1 and CDR2 sequences are DFQATT and SNEGSKA. Including the terminal cysteine and phenylalanine, the CDR3 comprises 15 residues. Only the CDR3 portion is preserved as DNA: 45 bases, with reading frame beginning at the first base.

The TCR originated in a male donor with ankylosing spondylitis or in good health (not recorded which). The chain is encoded by TRBV20-1 joined to TRBJ1-5, with the D gene call left open. The sample taken for sequencing was blood, either unsorted or a sorted T cell fraction (not recorded which). CDR3 sequence: CSARMPMAGNQPQHF. The DNA is TGCAGTGCTAGAATGCCGATGGCGGGCAATCAGCCCCAGCATTTT.